One and the same sample provided the 5 T cell receptor beta chains below, sequenced in a study of T cells in Graves' hyperthyroidism and ophthalmopathy. RNA transcripts provided the source from which TCR beta CDR3 regions were amplified. An initial round of RT-PCR targeting the TCR CDR3 relied on the HTBI primer set. TCRdb re-derived calls from the multiplex PCR reads in MiXCR, one entry per CDR3 protein. The profile covers over 350,000 distinct CDR3 sequences, with around 20% appearing a single time and 40% taken by the ten largest. Material: blood. These TCRs come from a man between 18 and 35 years old with Graves' ophthalmopathy.

The genes are TRBV7-6 and TRBJ1-1; D is unclear. Trimming took 1 base from V and 1 from J, leaving 7 bases between them. The CDR3 contains 14 residues. CDR1 SGHVS and CDR2 FNYEAQ come from the germline V gene. The CDR3 DNA reads as TGTGCCAGCAGCTTAGAAGCCCCGAACACTGAAGCTTTCTTT. It translates to CASSLEAPNTEAFF.

This clonotype appeared many times. J is TRBJ1-2 and V is TRBV2, with D tentatively TRBD1 (5 bases). Germline V gene lookup returns CDR1 SNHLY and CDR2 FYNNEI. The CDR3 runs to 13 residues. V was clipped by 3 bases and J by 3 bases, with 8 bases between them. CDR3 DNA sequence: TGTGCCAGCAGTGACCAGGGCTACTATGGCTACACCTTC. Translation: CASSDQGYYGYTF.

This clonotype was seen only a few times. The rearrangement links TRBV9 to TRBJ2-2; D gene uncertain. Germline V gene lookup returns CDR1 SGDLS and CDR2 YYNGEE. The CDR3 covers 16 residues. V was pared by 0 bases and J by 0 bases, with 9 bases between. The chain's CDR3 is CASSVDLRANTGELFF. The CDR3, as DNA: TGTGCCAGCAGCGTAGATCTCAGAGCGAACACCGGGGAGCTGTTTTTT.

The table lists this clonotype with many counts. V and J are TRBV20-1 and TRBJ2-7; the D call may be TRBD1 or TRBD2 (5 bases each). V lost 4 bases, J lost 3 bases, and 16 bases lay in between. CDR3 length: 14 residues. Germline loops: CDR1 DFQATT, CDR2 SNEGSKA (reference sequence). The CDR3 region is CSAIRRGRHYEQYF. CDR3 DNA sequence: TGCAGTGCTATCAGACGGGGCAGACACTACGAGCAGTACTTC.

This clonotype was picked up many times. The CDR3 region has the DNA TGCAGTGCCCCCTCACTCCCAAGGTCGGACGCAGATACGCAGTATTTT. Residues: CSAPSLPRSDADTQYF. The chain combines TRBV20-1 with TRBJ2-3; D not certain. Trimming took off 6 bases at V and 4 bases at J, with 23 bases between the two ends. The CDR3 length is 16 residues. The V gene's germline CDR1 is DFQATT and CDR2 SNEGSKA (reference sequence).